This T cell receptor (beta chain) was retrieved from a study of CD8+ T cells in alopecia areata. Extracted RNA was reverse transcribed into cDNA, the sequencing template. Only in-frame clones appear in the TCRdb table, and some are missing; sequencing was by immunoSEQ multiplex PCR. The sample gives nearly 200,000 clones, about 62% of which show up once; about 5% is in the top ten. V dropped 5 bases and J dropped 0; count of bases not matched to a gene: 2. The CDR3 is 14 residues long. Germline V gene lookup returns CDR1 MGHDK and CDR2 SYGVNS. Stated treatment: oral pan-JAK inhibitor, 5-10 mg twice daily. Researchers picked out CD4+ and CD8+ T cells from PBMCs by sorting. Study conclusions and caveats: Sharing of TCR sequences between patients (possibly for HLA-related reasons) was less clear than in mice. Persistence during tofacitinib was seen for many expanded lesional clones in scalp and blood. Scalp clonality and expanded CD8+ clones among the top 100 were significantly decreased by tofacitinib.

For this clone: What it recognizes is unknown.

The chain uses TRBV25-1 and TRBJ1-1, with 8 nucleotides matching TRBD1. The sequenced sample was CD4+ T cells sorted from blood, obtained at week 24, from a patient treated with tofacitinib. The origin of this receptor is a human donor with alopecia areata. The CDR3 coding sequence is TGTGCCAGCAGTCGGACAGGGATGAACACTGAAGCTTTCTTT. Protein sequence: CASSRTGMNTEAFF.